These T cell receptor beta chains were read from a single sample in a study of blood T cell repertoires in COVID-19. TCRdb keeps only in-frame clones here, not all; method: immunoSEQ multiplex PCR. The sample consists of some 21,000 clones, 60% to 85% of them appearing once. Sequenced material: peripheral blood. The receptors shown here come from a man in his sixties with active COVID-19. The CDR3 runs from the conserved cysteine through the conserved F or W. A D gene is named only where the DNA matches it firmly. Clone size is stated in some rows and not others, as once, few, many or a class when expanded.

>TRBV5-1|11|.|.|TRBJ1-6
TGCGCCAGCAGCTTAGGGGCCGAAATCCACTTT
CASSLGAEIHF
>TRBV30|15|.|TRBD1|TRBJ1-4
TGTGCCTGGACAACTCCGACAGGGGCTAATGAAAAACTGTTTTTT
CAWTTPTGANEKLFF
>TRBV19|15|.|TRBD1|TRBJ1-6
TGTGCCAGTAACCCGAGTGCAGGGGGTGGTTCACCCCTCCACTTT
CASNPSAGGGSPLHF
>TRBV4-2|15|.|TRBD1|TRBJ1-3
TGTGCCAGCAGCCAAGCTAGGACAGGCCGAAACACCATATATTTT
CASSQARTGRNTIYF
>TRBV9|15|once|.|TRBJ1-6
TGTGCCAGCAGCTTCGCAGGGAGGGGAGGCTCACCCCTCCACTTT
CASSFAGRGGSPLHF
>TRBV6-2/TRBV6-3|18|.|.|TRBJ1-1
TGTGCCAGCAGCCCTGCGTCGGTAGCGGTTTCGGTGAACACTGAAGCTTTCTTT
CASSPASVAVSVNTEAFF
>TRBV14|13|.|TRBD2|TRBJ2-5
TGTGCCAGCCGGGGACTAGCGGGAGAGACCCAGTACTTC
CASRGLAGETQYF
>TRBV3-1/TRBV3-2|15|.|TRBD2|TRBJ2-1
TGTGCCAGCAGCCAAGATACCCGGACTAGCGGGGGGCAGTTCTTC
CASSQDTRTSGGQFF
>TRBV27|12|few|.|TRBJ1-4
TGTGCCAGCAGTTTTGGAGGGGAAAAACTGTTTTTT
CASSFGGEKLFF
>TRBV9|15|once|TRBD1|TRBJ2-7
TGTGCCAGCAGCGAGCTCGGGGACAGGGACAACGAGCAGTACTTC
CASSELGDRDNEQYF
>TRBV5-6|12|.|TRBD1|TRBJ1-2
TGTGCCAGCAGCCTAGGACAGGATGGCTACACCTTC
CASSLGQDGYTF
>TRBV6-2/TRBV6-3|16|few|TRBD1|TRBJ1-6
TGTGCCAGCAGTTACTCGCGGGACAGGGGGTATTCACCCCTCCACTTT
CASSYSRDRGYSPLHF
>TRBV11-2|15|.|TRBD2|TRBJ2-1
TGTGCCAGCAGCAGTAGCGGGAGGACCCACAATGAGCAGTTCTTC
CASSSSGRTHNEQFF
>TRBV9|16|.|TRBD2|TRBJ2-1
TGTGCCAGCAGCGTTGGGGCGGGAGTCGGGGTACATGAGCAGTTCTTC
CASSVGAGVGVHEQFF
>TRBV6-6|13|.|.|TRBJ1-2
TGTGCCAGCAGTTACACTACTAACTATGGCTACACCTTC
CASSYTTNYGYTF
>TRBV25-1|16|.|TRBD2|TRBJ2-3
TGTGCCAGCAGTGACCCTAGCGGGGGACCCACAGATACGCAGTATTTT
CASSDPSGGPTDTQYF
>TRBV6-5|14|.|TRBD1|TRBJ2-7
TGTGCCAGCAGGGACAGGGGGAACTCCTACGAGCAGTACTTC
CASRDRGNSYEQYF
>TRBV5-1|14|.|TRBD2|TRBJ2-7
TGCGCCAGCAGCTCGACTAGCGGATTCTACGAGCAGTACTTC
CASSSTSGFYEQYF
>TRBV28|14|.|.|TRBJ1-1
TGTGCCAGCAGTTTATCCCCCACCGACTTGTACGCTTTCTTT
CASSLSPTDLYAFF
>TRBV5-8|18|.|.|TRBJ1-1
TGTGCCAGCAGCTTCACCAACGATTTAACTAGACTCCTAACTGAAGCTTTCTTT
CASSFTNDLTRLLTEAFF
>TRBV12-3/TRBV12-4|13|.|.|TRBJ2-1
TGTGCCAGCAGTTTAGTAAGGGGTTTTGAGCAGTTCTTC
CASSLVRGFEQFF
>TRBV6-5|12|.|.|TRBJ2-2
TGTGCCAGCAGTTACGGGGCGGGGGAGCTGTTTTTT
CASSYGAGELFF
>TRBV29-1|15|.|TRBD1|TRBJ1-1
TGCAGCGTTCCTGTGACAGGGGGCAGGAACACTGAAGCTTTCTTT
CSVPVTGGRNTEAFF
>TRBV5-4|14|.|TRBD1|TRBJ2-7
TGTGCCAGCAGCCCCAGACAGGGAGACTACGAGCAGTACTTC
CASSPRQGDYEQYF
>TRBV19|19|.|TRBD1|TRBJ2-1
TGTGCCAGTAAGCCAATGACAGGGGCGACTTTTGGGTCCTACAATGAGCAGTTCTTC
CASKPMTGATFGSYNEQFF
>TRBV5-6|13|.|.|TRBJ1-1
TGTGCCAGCAGGCCAACAGGGCGCCCTGAAGCTTTCTTT
CASRPTGRPEAFF
>TRBV28|15|.|.|TRBJ2-1
TGTGCCAGCAGAGATCCGGGGTACTCCTACAATGAGCAGTTCTTC
CASRDPGYSYNEQFF
>TRBV5-5|14|.|TRBD1|TRBJ1-1
TGTGCCAGCAGCTTGGCTACCGGGACAGATCAAGCTTTCTTT
CASSLATGTDQAFF
>TRBV12-3/TRBV12-4|13|.|TRBD1|TRBJ1-2
TGTGCCAGCAGCCCCGGACAGGGGCTGGGCTACACCTTC
CASSPGQGLGYTF
>TRBV5-1|15|.|TRBD1|TRBJ1-1
TGCGCCAGCAGCCAGGGGGACAGGTTGAACACTGAAGCTTTCTTT
CASSQGDRLNTEAFF
>TRBV6-5|13|.|.|TRBJ2-3
TGTGCCAGCGGTCACGGGAGCACAGATACGCAGTATTTT
CASGHGSTDTQYF
>TRBV7-9|12|.|.|TRBJ2-3
TGTGCCAGCAGCTCTTCCACAGATACGCAGTATTTT
CASSSSTDTQYF
>TRBV13|13|.|.|TRBJ2-5
TGTGCCAGCAGCCGCAGAGGAGAAGAGACCCAGTACTTC
CASSRRGEETQYF
>TRBV19|13|once|.|TRBJ2-5
TGTGCCAGTACCCCGGACAACCAAGAGACCCAGTACTTC
CASTPDNQETQYF
>TRBV14|17|.|TRBD2|TRBJ2-1
TGTGCCAGCAGCCAAGGCCCCCTTCCCGGGAGGGACAATGAGCAGTTCTTC
CASSQGPLPGRDNEQFF
>TRBV7-2|13|.|.|TRBJ2-1
TGTGCCAGCAGCTCCGACAGGACCAATGAGCAGTTCTTC
CASSSDRTNEQFF
>TRBV24-1|13|.|.|TRBJ2-6
TGTGCCACCATGGAGACTGGGGCCAACGTCCTGACTTTC
CATMETGANVLTF
>TRBV19|14|.|TRBD1|TRBJ2-7
TGTGCCAGTAGCCAGACAGGGGGCGGCGACGAGCAGTACTTC
CASSQTGGGDEQYF
>TRBV28|13|few|.|TRBJ1-1
TGTGCCAGCAGTTTAGCGGTGAACACTGAAGCTTTCTTT
CASSLAVNTEAFF
>TRBV19|14|once|TRBD1|TRBJ1-2
TGTGCCAGTAGTATATTGGACAGGGGCCGTGGCTACACCTTC
CASSILDRGRGYTF
>TRBV28|15|.|TRBD1|TRBJ1-2
TGTGCCAGCAGTCCCGTAGGGACAGGGTTCTATGGCTACACCTTC
CASSPVGTGFYGYTF
>TRBV10-3|14|.|.|TRBJ2-7
TGTGCCACCCTAGGTGGCGTACCGGCGGGGGAGCAGTACTTC
CATLGGVPAGEQYF
>TRBV25-1|13|once|TRBD1|TRBJ1-2
TGTGCCAGCAGAAACAGGGGTAACTATGGCTACACCTTC
CASRNRGNYGYTF
>TRBV12-5|18|.|TRBD2|TRBJ2-7
TGTGCTAGTGGTTTGGTACTCGGGACTAGCGGGAATTATTACGAGCAGTACTTC
CASGLVLGTSGNYYEQYF
>TRBV5-1|16|.|TRBD2|TRBJ2-2
TGCGCCAGCAGCTGGGGACTAGCGGGAGAGGCCGGGGAGCTGTTTTTT
CASSWGLAGEAGELFF
>TRBV4-1|15|once|TRBD2|TRBJ2-1
TGCGCCAGCAGCCAGGGGGGGACTGCCTACAATGAGCAGTTCTTC
CASSQGGTAYNEQFF
>TRBV30|14|.|.|TRBJ1-6
TGTGCCTGGAGGGACGGACAAGATTATTCACCCCTCCACTTT
CAWRDGQDYSPLHF
>TRBV19|16|medium-sized|.|TRBJ1-3
TGTGCCAGTAGTATAGATGCACAGCTCTCTGGAAACACCATATATTTT
CASSIDAQLSGNTIYF
>TRBV19|15|.|TRBD2|TRBJ2-7
TGTGCCAGTAGTATCCAAGCGGGAGGGCCATGGGAGCAGTACTTC
CASSIQAGGPWEQYF
>TRBV18|14|few|TRBD1|TRBJ2-7
TGTGCCAGCTCACCAGGGACAGCTTTCTACGAGCAGTACTTC
CASSPGTAFYEQYF
>TRBV21-1|14|.|.|TRBJ2-5
TGTGCCAGCAGCGGCGGAAAAAGAAAAGAGACCCAGTACTTC
CASSGGKRKETQYF
>TRBV3-1/TRBV3-2|15|.|TRBD2|TRBJ2-5
TGTGCCAGCAGCCAACTTAGCGGGAGCCAAGAGACCCAGTACTTC
CASSQLSGSQETQYF
>TRBV7-3|15|.|TRBD1|TRBJ2-5
TGTGCCAGCAGCTTAAATTCGGGACAGCAAGAGACCCAGTACTTC
CASSLNSGQQETQYF
>TRBV6-2/TRBV6-3|15|.|.|TRBJ2-2
TGTGCCAGCAGTTGGGACTCGCCGAACACCGGGGAGCTGTTTTTT
CASSWDSPNTGELFF
>TRBV27|13|.|.|TRBJ1-1
TGTGCCAGCAGACCGGGACTGCCGTCGGGAGCTTTCTTT
CASRPGLPSGAFF
>TRBV3-1/TRBV3-2|12|.|.|TRBJ2-7
TGTGCCAGCAGCCACGGACTCGACGAGCAGTACTTC
CASSHGLDEQYF
>TRBV24-1|13|.|TRBD2|TRBJ2-7
TGTGCCACCTCGAGGCTAGCGGGAGGCGAGCAGTACTTC
CATSRLAGGEQYF
>TRBV10-1|14|.|.|TRBJ2-3
TGCGCCAGCAGTAATAGTGGGGCGGCAGATACGCAGTATTTT
CASSNSGAADTQYF
>TRBV28|14|few|.|TRBJ2-7
TGTGCCAGCAGTTTAGTGGGCGACAGCTACGAGCAGTACTTC
CASSLVGDSYEQYF